The sequence of this TCR beta chain was determined in a study of untreated major depressive disorder. In regard to this clone: Its antigen is unknown.

Libraries were prepared by immunoSEQ multiplex PCR; TCRdb keeps only in-frame clonotypes and omits some of them. The repertoire holds under 20,000 clones, with under 95% as singletons. Study observations and caveats: TRBV25-01 and TRBV02-01 followed the flow pattern without significance. CD4+ T cells from depressed patients used TRBV05-01 (Vbeta 5.1) more often than controls.

Participants were all of European descent. Patient depression severity was moderate to severe. This CDR3 is 15 amino acids long. Germline values: CDR1 SGHNT, CDR2 YENEEA. V lost 5 bases and J 0 bases, leaving 13 bases between the germline ends. The chain carries TRBV11-3 and TRBJ1-2; no definite D call. The TCR sequence derives from a woman in her thirties or forties with major depressive disorder. The sequenced sample consisted of CD4+ T cells from PBMCs. The CDR3 DNA reads TGTGCCAGCAGCCCCGGGAGTCAGACTAACTATGGCTACACCTTC. This encodes CASSPGSQTNYGYTF.